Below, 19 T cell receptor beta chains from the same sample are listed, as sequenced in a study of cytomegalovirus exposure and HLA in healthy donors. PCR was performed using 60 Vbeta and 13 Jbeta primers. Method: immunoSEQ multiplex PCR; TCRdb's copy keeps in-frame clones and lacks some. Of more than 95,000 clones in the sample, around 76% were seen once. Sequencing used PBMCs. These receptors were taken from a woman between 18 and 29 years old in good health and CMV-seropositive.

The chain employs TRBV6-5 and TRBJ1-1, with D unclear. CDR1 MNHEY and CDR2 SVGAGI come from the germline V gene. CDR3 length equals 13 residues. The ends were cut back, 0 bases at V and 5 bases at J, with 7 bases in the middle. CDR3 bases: TGTGCCAGCAGTTACTCGGCCCGAACTGAAGCTTTCTTT. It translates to CASSYSARTEAFF.

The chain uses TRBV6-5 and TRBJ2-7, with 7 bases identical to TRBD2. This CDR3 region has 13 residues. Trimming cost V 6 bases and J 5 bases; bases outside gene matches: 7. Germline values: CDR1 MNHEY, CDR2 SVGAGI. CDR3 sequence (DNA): TGTGCCAGCAGCCGGACTAGTAAGGACGAGCAGTACTTC. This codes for CASSRTSKDEQYF.

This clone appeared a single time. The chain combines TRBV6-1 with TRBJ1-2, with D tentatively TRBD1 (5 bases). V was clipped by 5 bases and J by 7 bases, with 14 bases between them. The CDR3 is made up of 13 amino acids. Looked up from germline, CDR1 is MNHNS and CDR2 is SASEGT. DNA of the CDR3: TGTGCCAGCAGTTTGGGGGGAGTGGTTGGCTACACCTTC. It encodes CASSLGGVVGYTF.

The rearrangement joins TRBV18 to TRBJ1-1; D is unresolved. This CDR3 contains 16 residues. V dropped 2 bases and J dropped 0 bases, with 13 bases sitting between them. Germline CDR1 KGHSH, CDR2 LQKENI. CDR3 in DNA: TGTGCCAGCTCACCAGCCGGGTCCAACGTGAACACTGAAGCTTTCTTT. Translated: CASSPAGSNVNTEAFF.

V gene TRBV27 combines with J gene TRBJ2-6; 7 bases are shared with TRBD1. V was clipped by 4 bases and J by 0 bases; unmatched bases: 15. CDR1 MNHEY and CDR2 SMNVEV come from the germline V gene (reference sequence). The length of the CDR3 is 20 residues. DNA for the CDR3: TGTGCCAGCAGTTCCACCCGCTACAGGGGACCCTTCTCTGGGGCCAACGTCCTGACTTTC. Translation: CASSSTRYRGPFSGANVLTF.

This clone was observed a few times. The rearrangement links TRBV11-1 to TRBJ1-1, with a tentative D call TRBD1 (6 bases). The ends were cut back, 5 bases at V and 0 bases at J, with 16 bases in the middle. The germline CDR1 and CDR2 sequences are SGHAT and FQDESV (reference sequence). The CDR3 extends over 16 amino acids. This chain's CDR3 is CASSLPTGFMNTEAFF. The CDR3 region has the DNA TGTGCCAGCAGCCTCCCGACAGGATTTATGAACACTGAAGCTTTCTTT.

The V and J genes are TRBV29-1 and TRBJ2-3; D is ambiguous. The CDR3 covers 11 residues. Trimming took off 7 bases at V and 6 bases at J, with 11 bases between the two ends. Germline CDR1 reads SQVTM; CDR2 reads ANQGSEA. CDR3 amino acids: CSGERSDTQYF. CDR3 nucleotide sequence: TGCAGCGGCGAGAGAAGCGATACGCAGTATTTT.

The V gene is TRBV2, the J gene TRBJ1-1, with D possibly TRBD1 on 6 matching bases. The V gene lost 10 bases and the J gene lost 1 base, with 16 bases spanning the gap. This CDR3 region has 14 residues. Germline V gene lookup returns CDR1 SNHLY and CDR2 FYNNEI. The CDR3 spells CATKGDGPNTEAFF. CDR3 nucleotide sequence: TGTGCCACAAAGGGGGACGGGCCGAACACTGAAGCTTTCTTT.

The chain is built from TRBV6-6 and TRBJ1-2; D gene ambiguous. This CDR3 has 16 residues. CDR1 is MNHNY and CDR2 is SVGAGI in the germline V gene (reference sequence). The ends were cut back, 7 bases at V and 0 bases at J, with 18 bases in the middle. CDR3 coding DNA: TGTGCCAGCACCGAACCCCCCCCGGTGGCTAACTATGGCTACACCTTC. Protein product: CASTEPPPVANYGYTF.

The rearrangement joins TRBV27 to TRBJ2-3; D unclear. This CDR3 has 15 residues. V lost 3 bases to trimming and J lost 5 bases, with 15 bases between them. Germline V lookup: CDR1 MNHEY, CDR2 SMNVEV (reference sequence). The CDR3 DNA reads TGTGCCAGCAGTTTCCTTAGCCCCCCCGGAGATACGCAGTATTTT. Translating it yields CASSFLSPPGDTQYF.

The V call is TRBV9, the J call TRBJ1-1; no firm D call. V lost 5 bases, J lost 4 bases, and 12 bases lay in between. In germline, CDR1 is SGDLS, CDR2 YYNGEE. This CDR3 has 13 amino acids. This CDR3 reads CASSEVGSTEAFF. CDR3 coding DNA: TGTGCCAGCAGTGAGGTGGGGAGCACTGAAGCTTTCTTT.

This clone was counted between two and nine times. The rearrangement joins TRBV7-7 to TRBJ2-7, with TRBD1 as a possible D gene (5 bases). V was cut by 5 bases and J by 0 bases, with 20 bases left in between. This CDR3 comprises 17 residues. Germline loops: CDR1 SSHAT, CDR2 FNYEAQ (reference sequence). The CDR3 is CASSPLVDRLLSYEQYF. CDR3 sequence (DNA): TGTGCCAGCAGCCCCCTCGTCGACAGACTCCTCTCCTACGAGCAGTACTTC.

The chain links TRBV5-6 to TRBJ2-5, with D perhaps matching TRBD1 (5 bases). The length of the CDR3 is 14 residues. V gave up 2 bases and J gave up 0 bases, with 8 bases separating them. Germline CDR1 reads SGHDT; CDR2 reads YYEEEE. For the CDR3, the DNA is TGTGCCAGCAGCTTCGGCAGGGACCAAGAGACCCAGTACTTC. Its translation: CASSFGRDQETQYF.

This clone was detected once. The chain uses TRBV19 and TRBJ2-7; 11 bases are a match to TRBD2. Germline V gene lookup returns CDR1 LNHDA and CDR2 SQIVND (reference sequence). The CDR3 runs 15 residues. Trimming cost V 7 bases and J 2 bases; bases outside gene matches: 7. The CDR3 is CASTYGTSGTYEQYF. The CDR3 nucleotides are TGTGCCAGTACCTATGGGACTAGCGGAACCTACGAGCAGTACTTC.

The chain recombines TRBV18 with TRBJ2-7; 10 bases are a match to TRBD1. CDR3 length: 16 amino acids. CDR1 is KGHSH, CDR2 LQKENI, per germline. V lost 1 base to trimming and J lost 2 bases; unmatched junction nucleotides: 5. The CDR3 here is CASSPLLGQGPYEQYF. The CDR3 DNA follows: TGTGCCAGCTCACCACTATTGGGACAGGGGCCCTACGAGCAGTACTTC.

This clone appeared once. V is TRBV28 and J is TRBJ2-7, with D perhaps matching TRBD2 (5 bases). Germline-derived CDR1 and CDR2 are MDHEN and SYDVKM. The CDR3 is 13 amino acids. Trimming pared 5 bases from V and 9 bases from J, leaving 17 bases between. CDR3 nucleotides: TGTGCCAGCAGTCCTACACGAGGACTGTTGCAGTACTTC. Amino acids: CASSPTRGLLQYF. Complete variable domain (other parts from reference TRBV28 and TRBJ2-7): DVKVTQSSRYLVKRTGEKVFLECVQDMDHENMFWYRQDPGLGLRLIYFSYDVKMKEKGDIPEGYSVSREKKERFSLILESASTNQTSMYLCASSPTRGLLQYFGPGTRLTVT.

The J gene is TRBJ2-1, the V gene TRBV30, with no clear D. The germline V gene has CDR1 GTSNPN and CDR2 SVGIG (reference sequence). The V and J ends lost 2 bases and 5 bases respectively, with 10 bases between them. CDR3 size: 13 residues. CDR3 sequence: CAWSPTTHNEQFF. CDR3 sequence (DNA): TGTGCCTGGAGTCCCACTACTCACAATGAGCAGTTCTTC.

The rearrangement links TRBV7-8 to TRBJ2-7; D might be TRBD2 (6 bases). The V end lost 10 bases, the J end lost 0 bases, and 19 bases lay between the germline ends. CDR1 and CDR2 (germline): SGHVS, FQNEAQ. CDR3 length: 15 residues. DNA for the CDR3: TGTGCCACCACCCCGGGGGACGTCAGCTCCTACGAGCAGTACTTC. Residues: CATTPGDVSSYEQYF. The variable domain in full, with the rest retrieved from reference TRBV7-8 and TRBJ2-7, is GAGVSQSPRYKVAKRGQDVALRCDPISGHVSLFWYQQALGQGPEFLTYFQNEAQLDKSGLPSDRFFAERPEGSVSTLKIQRTQQEDSAVYLCATTPGDVSSYEQYFGPGTRLTVT.

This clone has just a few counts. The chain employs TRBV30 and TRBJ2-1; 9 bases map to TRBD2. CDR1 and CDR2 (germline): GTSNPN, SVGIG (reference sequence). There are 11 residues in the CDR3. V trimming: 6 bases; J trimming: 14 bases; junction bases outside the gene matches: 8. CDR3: CACVVGGREFF. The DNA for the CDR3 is TGTGCCTGCGTTGTGGGCGGGAGGGAGTTCTTC.